These T cell receptor beta chains were read from a single sample in a study of blood T cell repertoires in COVID-19. Sequencing was performed with immunoSEQ multiplex PCR; in TCRdb, only in-frame clones are kept and a portion is missing. Of approximately 150,000 clones in the sample, 80% to 90% are singletons; the top ten hold 1.5% to 2%. Material: peripheral blood. The receptors were sampled from a woman between 50 and 59 years old with acute or convalescent COVID-19. Both conserved end residues are part of each CDR3. The order of the fields is J gene, clone size, V gene, D gene, CDR3 DNA, CDR3 protein. A D gene is named only where the DNA matches it firmly. Part of the rows lack a size; the others show once, few, many or a class for expanded clones.

>TRBJ2-5|.|TRBV5-1|TRBD2
TGCGCCAGCAGCTTGCCCGGGGGGTTCCAAGAGACCCAGTACTTC
CASSLPGGFQETQYF
>TRBJ2-7|.|TRBV11-3|.
TGTGCCAGCAGCCCACACAGGGACCCATCCTACGAGCAGTACTTC
CASSPHRDPSYEQYF
>TRBJ1-5|.|TRBV27|.
TGTGCCAGCAGCGCCTATAGCAATCAGCCCCAGCATTTT
CASSAYSNQPQHF
>TRBJ2-2|.|TRBV11-2|.
TGTGCCAGCAGCTTAGGCTACCCCACCGGGGAGCTGTTTTTT
CASSLGYPTGELFF
>TRBJ1-1|.|TRBV29-1|.
TGCAGCGTTGAAGGTGCCGGGGTGGGCACTGAAGCTTTCTTT
CSVEGAGVGTEAFF
>TRBJ1-4|.|TRBV5-5|.
TGTGCCAGCAGTTCAACAGGTGTTAATGAAAAACTGTTTTTT
CASSSTGVNEKLFF
>TRBJ2-7|.|TRBV7-2|.
TGTGCCAGCAGCTTAGTGCTAGCACTGAGCTCCTACGAGCAGTACTTC
CASSLVLALSSYEQYF
>TRBJ1-1|.|TRBV24-1|.
TGTGCCACCAGGCGGGGGGTGAACACTGAAGCTTTCTTT
CATRRGVNTEAFF
>TRBJ2-6|.|TRBV10-3|.
TGTGCCATCAGTGAGTCGAGAGACTCTGGGGCCAACGTCCTGACTTTC
CAISESRDSGANVLTF
>TRBJ1-6|.|TRBV15|.
TGTGCCACCAGCGTATCCGGGGGAAGCTATAATTCACCCCTCCACTTT
CATSVSGGSYNSPLHF
>TRBJ1-2|.|TRBV6-6|TRBD1
TGTGCCAGCAGTTACCCGCCAGGGACAGAGGATGGCTACACCTTC
CASSYPPGTEDGYTF
>TRBJ2-5|.|TRBV6-6|TRBD2
TGTGCCAGCAGTTACCCGACTAGCTTCGAGACCCAGTACTTC
CASSYPTSFETQYF
>TRBJ1-4|.|TRBV5-1|.
TGCGCCAGCAGCTCGAATAAGCCCTCAACTAATGAAAAACTGTTTTTT
CASSSNKPSTNEKLFF
>TRBJ2-3|.|TRBV7-2|.
TGTGCCAGCAGCTTAAACTATTACTTTAGCACAGATACGCAGTATTTT
CASSLNYYFSTDTQYF
>TRBJ1-2|.|TRBV5-4|.
TGTGCCAGCAGCTTGGCGGCTAACTATGGCTACACCTTC
CASSLAANYGYTF
>TRBJ1-1|.|TRBV21-1|.
TGTGCCAGCAGCAGAGGGCGAAACACTGAAGCTTTCTTT
CASSRGRNTEAFF
>TRBJ2-7|.|TRBV5-1|TRBD2
TGCGCCAGCAGCTTGGGACTAGCGGGGTATAAATACGAGCAGTACTTC
CASSLGLAGYKYEQYF
>TRBJ1-2|.|TRBV30|.
TGTGCCTGGAGTGGCACAGCCCGGGGCTACACCTTC
CAWSGTARGYTF
>TRBJ1-1|.|TRBV7-2|.
TGTGCCAGCAGCAAAGCGGTGGGCACCGAAGCTTTCTTT
CASSKAVGTEAFF
>TRBJ1-4|.|TRBV5-1|TRBD1
TGCGCCAGCAGCCCGACAAGGGGACAGGGGGCGGGAGAAAAACTGTTTTTT
CASSPTRGQGAGEKLFF
>TRBJ1-5|.|TRBV6-5|TRBD1
TGTGCCAGTGGGACAGGGGGTTATAGCAATCAGCCCCAGCATTTT
CASGTGGYSNQPQHF
>TRBJ1-2|.|TRBV6-2/TRBV6-3|.
TGTGCCAGCACCCCCGGGGTGGGCTATGGCTACACCTTC
CASTPGVGYGYTF
>TRBJ2-1|.|TRBV11-3|.
TGTGCCAGCAGCGGAGGGGGGGGTGAGCAGTTCTTC
CASSGGGGEQFF
>TRBJ2-5|.|TRBV5-1|TRBD2
TGCGCCAGCAGCTCCGCGGGGGGCCGTGGAGAGACCCAGTACTTC
CASSSAGGRGETQYF
>TRBJ2-3|once|TRBV7-2|TRBD2
TGTGCCAGCAGCTTAGTGGCGGGGGGCGTGCCAGATACGCAGTATTTT
CASSLVAGGVPDTQYF
>TRBJ2-7|.|TRBV6-2/TRBV6-3|TRBD2
TGTGCCAGCAGTTACTCAGCGGGGCAACGGTACGAGCAGTACTTC
CASSYSAGQRYEQYF
>TRBJ2-7|.|TRBV5-1|TRBD1
TGCGCCAGCAGCCTACTACAGGGGATCTACGAGCAGTACTTC
CASSLLQGIYEQYF
>TRBJ2-1|.|TRBV4-3|.
TGCGCCAGCAGCCAAGAGGGCGGCAGGGGCGATGAGCAGTTCTTC
CASSQEGGRGDEQFF
>TRBJ2-4|once|TRBV18|TRBD1
TGTGCCAGCTCACCGGGGACAGGGCAGCCAGACATTCAGTACTTC
CASSPGTGQPDIQYF
>TRBJ2-1|.|TRBV7-2|TRBD2
TGTGCCAGCAGCCTACTAGCGGATTACAATGAGCAGTTCTTC
CASSLLADYNEQFF
>TRBJ1-2|.|TRBV19|TRBD1
TGTGCCAGTAGTATAAGACAGGGAGGCTATGGCTACACCTTC
CASSIRQGGYGYTF
>TRBJ2-7|.|TRBV29-1|.
TGCAGCGTTGAAGTTGAGAGCTACGAGCAGTACTTC
CSVEVESYEQYF
>TRBJ2-3|.|TRBV19|TRBD2
TGTGCCAGTAGTTTAGCGGGAAGCACAGATACGCAGTATTTT
CASSLAGSTDTQYF
>TRBJ2-1|.|TRBV6-5|.
TGTGCCAGCAGGGGGCCGAGCTCCTACAATGAGCAGTTCTTC
CASRGPSSYNEQFF
>TRBJ1-1|.|TRBV2|TRBD1
TGTGCCAGCAGGACCGTCGTAGGGGGCGATGAAGCTTTCTTT
CASRTVVGGDEAFF
>TRBJ2-5|.|TRBV5-1|TRBD1
TGCGCCAGCAGCAAGGGACAGTCAGAGACCCAGTACTTC
CASSKGQSETQYF
>TRBJ2-3|once|TRBV6-4|.
TGTGCCAGCAGACCTAGCGGCACAGATACGCAGTATTTT
CASRPSGTDTQYF
>TRBJ2-2|.|TRBV18|TRBD2
TGTGCCAGCTCTTTGAGTCCGGGAGGAGTCAGCACCGGGGAGCTGTTTTTT
CASSLSPGGVSTGELFF
>TRBJ1-2|.|TRBV24-1|.
TGTGCCACCAGTGATTTCGGACAGACTGGCTACACCTTC
CATSDFGQTGYTF
>TRBJ2-6|.|TRBV4-1|TRBD1
TGCGCCAGCAGCCTAGACGGACAGGCCTTCTCTGGGGCCAACGTCCTGACTTTC
CASSLDGQAFSGANVLTF
>TRBJ1-1|once|TRBV7-9|.
TGTGCCAGCAGCTACGCGGGGGCGAACACTGAAGCTTTCTTT
CASSYAGANTEAFF
>TRBJ2-3|.|TRBV6-2/TRBV6-3|TRBD2
TGTGCCAGCAGCCGCCGGACTAGCGGGGGGCTAGGGTTAGATACGCAGTATTTT
CASSRRTSGGLGLDTQYF
>TRBJ1-2|.|TRBV29-1|TRBD1
TGCAGCGTTGACCCGACAGGGGTCAATTCTGTGGCTGGCTACACCTTC
CSVDPTGVNSVAGYTF
>TRBJ1-6|.|TRBV30|.
TGTGCCTGGAGTGTGGGGGGATCCCTCAGATATAATTCACCCCTCCACTTT
CAWSVGGSLRYNSPLHF
>TRBJ1-2|.|TRBV10-3|.
TGTGCCATCAGTGAGAACAGGGATGGTAACTATGGCTACACCTTC
CAISENRDGNYGYTF
>TRBJ1-5|.|TRBV3-1/TRBV3-2|.
TGTGCCAGCAGCCTCAGCCAGACAGGTCCCCAGCATTTT
CASSLSQTGPQHF
>TRBJ2-6|.|TRBV24-1|TRBD1
TGTGCCACCAGTGAAGGGGGCGCTGGGGCCAACGTCCTGACTTTC
CATSEGGAGANVLTF
>TRBJ1-1|.|TRBV7-3|.
TGTGCCAGCAGCTCAAACAGGGTGAACACTGAAGCTTTCTTT
CASSSNRVNTEAFF